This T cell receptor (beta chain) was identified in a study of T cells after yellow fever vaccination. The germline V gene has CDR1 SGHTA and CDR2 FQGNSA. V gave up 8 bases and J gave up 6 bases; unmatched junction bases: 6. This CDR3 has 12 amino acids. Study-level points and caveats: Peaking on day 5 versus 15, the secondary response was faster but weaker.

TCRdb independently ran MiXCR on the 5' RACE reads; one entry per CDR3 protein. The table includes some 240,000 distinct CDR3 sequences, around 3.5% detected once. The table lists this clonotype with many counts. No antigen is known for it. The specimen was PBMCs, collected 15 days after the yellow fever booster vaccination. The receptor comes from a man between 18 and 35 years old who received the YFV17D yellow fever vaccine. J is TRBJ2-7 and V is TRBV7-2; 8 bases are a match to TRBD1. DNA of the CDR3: TGTGCCAGCCGAGACAGGGGTGGCGAGCAGTACTTC. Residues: CASRDRGGEQYF. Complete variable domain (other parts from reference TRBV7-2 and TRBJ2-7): GAGVSQSPSNKVTEKGKDVELRCDPISGHTALYWYRQSLGQGLEFLIYFQGNSAPDKSGLPSDRFSAERTGGSVSTLTIQRTQQEDSAVYLCASRDRGGEQYFGPGTRLTVT.